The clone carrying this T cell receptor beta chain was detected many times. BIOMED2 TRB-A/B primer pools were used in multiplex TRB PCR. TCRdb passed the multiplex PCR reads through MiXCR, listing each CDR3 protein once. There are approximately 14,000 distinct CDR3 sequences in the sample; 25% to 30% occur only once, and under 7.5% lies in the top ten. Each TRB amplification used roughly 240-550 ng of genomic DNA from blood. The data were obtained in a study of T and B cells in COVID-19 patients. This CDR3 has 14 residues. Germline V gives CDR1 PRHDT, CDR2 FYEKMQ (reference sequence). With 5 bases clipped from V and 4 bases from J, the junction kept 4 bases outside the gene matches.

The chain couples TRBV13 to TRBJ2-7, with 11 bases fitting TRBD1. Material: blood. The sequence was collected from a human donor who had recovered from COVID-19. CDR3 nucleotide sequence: TGTGCCAGCAGCCCCCGGGACAGGGGGTACGAGCAGTACTTC. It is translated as CASSPRDRGYEQYF.